The present T cell receptor (beta chain) was sequenced within a study of T cell changes during pregnancy in multiple sclerosis. Germline lookup yields CDR1 MNHEY and CDR2 SVGAGI. The CDR3 sequence is 15 residues long. V dropped 5 bases and J dropped 1 base, with 14 bases sitting between them. The assay was immunoSEQ multiplex PCR, and TCRdb's table has in-frame clones only and misses some. The sample lists under 50,000 clones, about nine tenths occurring once. The sample was CD4+ T cells from peripheral blood mononuclear cells, taken in the first trimester of pregnancy. The source is a female donor in good health, enrolled as a control in a pregnancy study. V gene TRBV6-5 combines with J gene TRBJ1-1, with a possible D match to TRBD1 (5 bases). The CDR3, as DNA: TGTGCCAGCAGTAAGCTCGGACACACGAACACTGAAGCTTTCTTT. Protein: CASSKLGHTNTEAFF.